Here is one TCR beta chain with its context. This entry belongs to a study of neurological immune-mediated disorders. TCRdb re-analysed the 5' RACE reads in MiXCR, keeping a single row per CDR3 protein. Seen here are 71,000 or so distinct CDR3 sequences, roughly an eighth observed once, and the top ten hold about 4.5%. Stated time point: longitudinal time-point 1 (baseline). The starting material, 2 million PBMCs stored at -80 C, gave rise to the unsorted libraries. Germline V gene lookup returns CDR1 DFQATT and CDR2 SNEGSKA (reference sequence). The CDR3 is 15 amino acids. V was pared by 3 bases and J by 2 bases, with 7 bases of the junction left unmatched.

V is TRBV20-1 and J is TRBJ2-3; 8 bases fit TRBD2. This clonotype was sampled from a female donor with HTLV-1-associated myelopathy (HAM/TSP). Material for sequencing was PBMCs. CDR3 in DNA: TGCAGTGCTAGGGGGGCGGGGGGTATCACAGATACGCAGTATTTT. This gives the protein CSARGAGGITDTQYF.